One and the same sample provided the 3 T cell receptor beta chains below, sequenced in a study of molecular identifiers for immune sequencing clone quantification. TCRdb ran MiXCR on the PCR reads and lists one entry per CDR3 protein. There are nearly 650,000 distinct CDR3 sequences in the sample; 25% occur only once, and 0.7% to 0.95% lies in the top ten. Sequenced: naive CD8+ T cells from blood, with Jurkat cell RNA spiked in. The subset was: FACS-sorted CD8+CD4-CCR7+CD45RA+ naive T cells. The source is a human donor in good health. Some libraries in this study had Jurkat cell RNA spiked in.

This clonotype showed up many times. The CDR3 loop reads CASKANVLTF. The CDR3 DNA follows: TGTGCCAGCAAGGCCAACGTCCTGACTTTC. This sequence joins TRBV2 and TRBJ2-6; D ambiguous. This CDR3 contains 10 residues. Germline V CDR1 and CDR2: SNHLY, FYNNEI. The V gene lost 7 bases and the J gene lost 6 bases, with 1 base spanning the gap. The entire variable domain, with the rest obtained from reference TRBV2 and TRBJ2-6, is as follows: EPEVTQTPSHQVTQMGQEVILRCVPISNHLYFYWYRQILGQKVEFLVSFYNNEISEKSEIFDDQFSVERPDGSNFTLKIRSTKLEDSAMYFCASKANVLTFGAGSRLTVL.

The chain has TRBV27 and TRBJ2-2; D remains unclear. The V gene lost 0 bases and the J gene lost 5 bases, with 7 bases spanning the gap. This CDR3 is 14 amino acids long. Germline lookup yields CDR1 MNHEY and CDR2 SMNVEV (reference sequence). CDR3 in DNA: TGTGCCAGCAGTTTATCGTTGGGGACCGGGGAGCTGTTTTTT. Translated, it gives CASSLSLGTGELFF.

This clonotype was seen a handful of times. The chain joins TRBV25-1 to TRBJ1-3; no clear D. Trimming left V 0 bases short and J 1 base short, with 13 bases between. Germline CDR1 and CDR2: MGHDK and SYGVNS. This CDR3 contains 17 residues. The CDR3 sequence is CASSEYGYDVSGNTIYF. In DNA form, the CDR3 reads TGTGCCAGCAGTGAATATGGTTACGATGTTTCTGGAAACACCATATATTTT. Supplemented by reference TRBV25-1 and TRBJ1-3, the full variable domain reads EADIYQTPRYLVIGTGKKITLECSQTMGHDKMYWYQQDPGMELHLIHYSYGVNSTEKGDLSSESTVSRIRTEHFPLTLESARPSHTSQYLCASSEYGYDVSGNTIYFGEGSWLTVV.